This T cell receptor beta chain was observed in a study of long-term antiretroviral therapy in people with HIV. Notes on the study in general: Comparison with controls showed narrower CDR3 length ranges in HIV repertoires. Those clones which expanded before ART made up the dominant part of the repertoire at all time points. Specimen acquisition occurred between the mid-2000s and the late 2010s, potentially under older ART regimens.

Survey level was the resolution at which the v3.0 immunoSEQ assay ran. Libraries were prepared by immunoSEQ multiplex PCR; TCRdb keeps only in-frame clonotypes and omits some of them. The sample has 25,000 or so clones, 85% to 90% seen once. From germline, CDR1 is KGHSH and CDR2 LQKENI. CDR3 length: 14 amino acids. The ends were cut back, 2 bases at V and 0 bases at J, with 7 bases in the middle. As regards this clone: Its antigen is undetermined.

The chain uses TRBV18 and TRBJ1-1; no clear D gene. The material was unsorted PBMCs, obtained 1.9 years after starting antiretroviral therapy. The receptor's source is a woman in her 30s with HIV. This chain's CDR3 is CASSPTQMNTEAFF. Here the CDR3 DNA reads TGTGCCAGCTCACCAACACAGATGAACACTGAAGCTTTCTTT.